What follows are 28 T cell receptor beta chains derived from one specimen sequenced in a study of T cell repertoires in cytomegalovirus infection. TCRdb used MiXCR to reprocess the reads, holding one entry per CDR3 protein. The sample carries roughly 310,000 distinct CDR3 sequences, roughly 15% recorded once. The sequencing sample was made of PBMCs. The origin of the receptors is a human donor in good health (CMV status not recorded). Some clones in this sample may be carry-over from other donors' samples.

This clonotype was observed at least ten times. This sequence joins TRBV4-3 and TRBJ1-1, with a weak D call TRBD1 (5 bases). The V end lost 0 bases, the J end lost 0 bases, and 17 bases lay between the germline ends. Germline V gene sequence: CDR1 LGHNA, CDR2 YSLEER. The CDR3 has 18 residues. The DNA of the CDR3 is TGCGCCAGCAGCCAAGACCCGGACGGGGCGGGGGTGAACACTGAAGCTTTCTTT. Protein: CASSQDPDGAGVNTEAFF.

This clonotype was picked up many times. The chain uses TRBV18 and TRBJ2-5; TRBD2 matches at 7 bases. Losses at the gene ends were 6 bases for V and 2 bases for J; bases not matched to a gene: 12. CDR1 and CDR2 (germline): KGHSH, LQKENI. The CDR3 is 16 amino acids. CDR3 sequence (DNA): TGTGCCAGCTCCTTACTAGACCTAGCGGCACAAGAGACCCAGTACTTC. Translated: CASSLLDLAAQETQYF.

This clonotype was counted at least ten times. The chain joins TRBV28 to TRBJ1-4; TRBD1 matches 7 bases. CDR1 is MDHEN and CDR2 is SYDVKM in the germline V gene. The CDR3 extends over 15 amino acids. The V segment lost 5 bases and the J segment 5 bases; nucleotides outside the gene matches: 8. CDR3 sequence (DNA): TGTGCCAGCAGTCAACCGGGACAGTTGAATGAAAAACTGTTTTTT. Translation gives CASSQPGQLNEKLFF.

The chain carries TRBV6-6 and TRBJ2-7, with 9 bases lining up with TRBD1. The germline CDR1 and CDR2 sequences are MNHNY and SVGAGI (reference sequence). The ends lost 2 bases at V and 2 bases at J; junction bases unmatched: 4. This CDR3 comprises 15 residues. The CDR3 is CASSYTGQGTYEQYF. The CDR3 region has the DNA TGTGCCAGCAGTTACACGGGACAGGGAACCTACGAGCAGTACTTC.

This clonotype was recorded a few times. The genes are TRBV27 and TRBJ2-7; no firm D call. The V end was cut by 5 bases, the J end by 3 bases, with 14 bases between. Germline V gene lookup returns CDR1 MNHEY and CDR2 SMNVEV (reference sequence). The CDR3 sequence is 14 residues long. The CDR3 region has the DNA TGTGCCAGCAGTACCACCGGGTCCTACTACGAGCAGTACTTC. This sequence encodes CASSTTGSYYEQYF.

This clonotype showed up many times. The rearrangement uses TRBV7-2 and TRBJ2-7; possibly TRBD1 for D (6 bases). Germline CDR1 is SGHTA and CDR2 is FQGNSA. CDR3 length: 14 amino acids. V was cut by 4 bases and J by 6 bases, with 16 bases left in between. CDR3 nucleotide sequence: TGTGCCAGCAGCTCACGGACAGAGTTACGCGAGCAGTACTTC. Translated: CASSSRTELREQYF.

In nucleotides, the CDR3 is TGCAGCGGAGACCGGGGGAGCACAGATACGCAGTATTTT. This gives the protein CSGDRGSTDTQYF. V and J are TRBV29-1 and TRBJ2-3; tentatively, D is TRBD2 (6 bases). The CDR3 loop spans 13 amino acids. Germline assignment: CDR1 SQVTM and CDR2 ANQGSEA. Trimming took off 7 bases at V and 0 bases at J, with 11 bases between the two ends.

The V and J genes are TRBV20-1 and TRBJ1-6, with TRBD1 matching over 9 bases. The CDR3 has 15 amino acids. J was trimmed by 5 bases and V by 1 base; bases with no gene match: 3. The germline gives CDR1 DFQATT, CDR2 SNEGSKA (reference sequence). The CDR3 DNA reads TGCAGTGCTAGAGCCGGGACAGGGAATAATTCACCCCTCCACTTT. The encoded protein is CSARAGTGNNSPLHF.

This clonotype was picked up many times. The CDR3 nucleotides read TGTGCCAGCAGCCATCTAGACACCTCCTCGGATACGCAGTATTTT. It yields the protein CASSHLDTSSDTQYF. The chain carries TRBV28 and TRBJ2-3; D is uncertain. Deletions cut 6 bases from V and 6 bases from J, with 19 bases between. Germline CDR1 is MDHEN and CDR2 is SYDVKM. This CDR3 is built from 15 residues.

In this sample, this clonotype turned up many times. The V call is TRBV7-8, the J call TRBJ2-2; D is unresolved. Trimming removed 3 bases at V and 0 bases at J, with 11 bases between. The V gene's germline CDR1 is SGHVS and CDR2 FQNEAQ. This CDR3 contains 16 residues. The chain's CDR3 is CASSFRVASNTGELFF. The CDR3 bases are TGTGCCAGCAGCTTTCGTGTGGCATCGAACACCGGGGAGCTGTTTTTT.

This chain links TRBV10-3 with TRBJ1-5; tentatively, D is TRBD1 (5 bases). Germline CDR1 reads ENHRY; CDR2 reads SYGVKD. There are 18 residues in the CDR3. V was clipped by 0 bases and J by 2 bases, with 17 bases between them. CDR3 bases: TGTGCCATCAGTGAGTCGCGAGCTACAGGCTTGGGCAATCAGCCCCAGCATTTT. Residues: CAISESRATGLGNQPQHF.

V gene TRBV5-6 combines with J gene TRBJ2-5; maybe TRBD2 (6 bases). Trimming removed 1 base at V and 5 bases at J, with 9 bases between. The CDR3 totals 13 residues. CDR1 and CDR2 from the germline V gene are SGHDT and YYEEEE. CDR3 residues: CASSLRGRETQYF. Here the CDR3 DNA reads TGTGCCAGCAGCTTGAGAGGGAGGGAGACCCAGTACTTC.

This clonotype was seen more than once but under ten times. The chain carries TRBV28 and TRBJ2-7; TRBD2 might be the D (5 bases). This CDR3 is built from 14 residues. The germline V gene encodes CDR1 MDHEN and CDR2 SYDVKM. The ends were cut back, 2 bases at V and 4 bases at J, with 12 bases in the middle. The CDR3 coding sequence is TGTGCCAGCAGTTTACGAGGGTTCGGGTACGAGCAGTACTTC. Translating gives CASSLRGFGYEQYF.

CDR3 region: CASSPRAAEQYF. CDR3 DNA: TGTGCCAGCAGCCCGAGGGCAGCCGAGCAGTACTTC. The V call is TRBV7-9, the J call TRBJ2-7; possibly TRBD2 for D (5 bases). This CDR3 spans 12 amino acids. V lost 5 bases, J lost 6 bases, and 11 bases lay in between. CDR1 SEHNR and CDR2 FQNEAQ come from the germline V gene (reference sequence).

CDR3 sequence reads: CASRPSGGLDEQFF. The DNA of the CDR3 is TGTGCCAGCAGACCTAGCGGGGGGCTCGATGAGCAGTTCTTC. V and J are TRBV5-3 and TRBJ2-1, with 11 bases lining up with TRBD2. Being an ORF, TRBV5-3 has a function that is uncertain. The CDR3 length is 14 residues. V was pared by 8 bases and J by 8 bases, with 9 bases of the junction left unmatched.

This clonotype was seen only a few times. CDR3 coding DNA: TGTGCCAGCAGTTATTGGGGACAGGCGACAGATACGCAGTATTTT. As protein: CASSYWGQATDTQYF. This chain links TRBV6-2 or TRBV6-3 with TRBJ2-3; TRBD1 agrees at 8 bases. Per the germline V gene, CDR1 is MNHEY and CDR2 is SVGEGT. The CDR3 sequence is 15 residues long. After removal of 3 bases from V and 3 bases from J, the junction contained 5 bases not matched to a gene.

The V call is TRBV11-2, the J call TRBJ1-2; 7 bases fit TRBD1. Germline loops: CDR1 SGHAT, CDR2 FQNNGV. J lost 4 bases, V lost 4 bases, and 6 bases had no gene match. The length of the CDR3 is 14 residues. The CDR3, as DNA: TGTGCCAGCAGCTCCACAAGACAGGGCTATGGCTACACCTTC. Translation gives CASSSTRQGYGYTF.

About this clonotype itself: Its ends do not fully match the called genes, so a read error is possible. The chain couples TRBV4-1 to TRBJ2-1, with TRBD2 matching 11 bases. Per germline, CDR1 MGHRA and CDR2 YSYEKL. The CDR3 runs 15 residues. The CDR3 protein is CASSRRLAGNNEQCF. As DNA, the CDR3 is TGCGCCAGCAGCCGTCGACTAGCGGGGAACAATGAGCAGTGCTTC.

This clonotype was recorded many times. The chain is built from TRBV7-8 and TRBJ2-3; D ambiguous. The CDR3 is 15 amino acids. Germline V lookup: CDR1 SGHVS, CDR2 FQNEAQ. The V gene lost 1 base and the J gene lost 0 bases, with 8 bases spanning the gap. The CDR3 DNA follows: TGTGCCAGCAGCTTAGTTCCGGTGAGCACAGATACGCAGTATTTT. Translation gives CASSLVPVSTDTQYF.

The sample holds many counts of this clonotype. The rearrangement uses TRBV7-2 and TRBJ1-3; D perhaps matches TRBD1 (6 bases). CDR1 is SGHTA and CDR2 is FQGNSA in the germline V gene. CDR3 length: 11 amino acids. V was shortened by 8 bases and J by 7 bases, with 9 bases between the two germline ends. The CDR3 spells CASARGNTIYF. CDR3 nucleotides: TGTGCCAGCGCTAGGGGGAACACCATATATTTT. The variable domain in full, with the rest retrieved from reference TRBV7-2 and TRBJ1-3, is GAGVSQSPSNKVTEKGKDVELRCDPISGHTALYWYRQSLGQGLEFLIYFQGNSAPDKSGLPSDRFSAERTGGSVSTLTIQRTQQEDSAVYLCASARGNTIYFGEGSWLTVV.

The chain links TRBV20-1 to TRBJ2-4; perhaps TRBD1 as D (6 bases). V lost 3 bases and J 3 bases, leaving 15 bases between the germline ends. CDR3 size: 15 residues. From germline, CDR1 is DFQATT and CDR2 SNEGSKA (reference sequence). The CDR3 spells CSASPTGQGKNIQYF. In DNA form, the CDR3 reads TGCAGTGCTAGCCCGACAGGTCAAGGCAAAAACATTCAGTACTTC.

This chain's CDR3 is CASSPEGTYGYTF. For the CDR3, the DNA is TGTGCCAGCTCACCGGAGGGTACTTATGGCTACACCTTC. The chain couples TRBV18 to TRBJ1-2; no firm D call. Germline-derived CDR1 and CDR2 are KGHSH and LQKENI. The CDR3 runs 13 residues. V was trimmed by 3 bases and J by 5 bases, leaving 10 bases between them.

This clonotype was recorded many times. The J gene is TRBJ1-4, the V gene TRBV7-9, with D possibly being TRBD1 (5 bases). In germline, CDR1 is SEHNR, CDR2 FQNEAQ (reference sequence). Trimming removed 5 bases at V and 7 bases at J, with 17 bases between. The CDR3 loop spans 15 amino acids. The CDR3 here is CASSLVGARGEKLFF. The CDR3 DNA sequence: TGTGCCAGCAGCCTGGTCGGGGCCAGAGGTGAAAAACTGTTTTTT.

This clonotype came up many times. The rearrangement uses TRBV7-6 and TRBJ1-2; no definite D call. Trimming stripped 0 bases from V and 8 bases from J, with 10 bases between. CDR1 is SGHVS, CDR2 FNYEAQ, per germline. The CDR3 totals 13 residues. The CDR3 protein is CASSLALSQGYTF. The CDR3 region has the DNA TGTGCCAGCAGCTTAGCCCTTTCTCAGGGCTACACCTTC.

This clonotype occurred many times. The chain uses TRBV4-1 and TRBJ2-1; D might be TRBD2 (5 bases). The V end was cut by 1 base, the J end by 0 bases, with 10 bases between. The germline gives CDR1 MGHRA, CDR2 YSYEKL. This CDR3 has 16 amino acids. The chain's CDR3 is CASSQGSGSSYNEQFF. For the CDR3, the DNA is TGCGCCAGCAGCCAAGGGTCTGGGAGCTCCTACAATGAGCAGTTCTTC.

This clonotype showed up just a few times. This sequence joins TRBV27 and TRBJ2-7; D uncertain. The CDR3 runs 15 residues. Germline-derived CDR1 and CDR2 are MNHEY and SMNVEV (reference sequence). Trimming removed 2 bases from V and 2 bases from J, with 13 bases in between. The CDR3 nucleotides read TGTGCCAGCAGTTTAAAGTGGCAGGAAACCTACGAGCAGTACTTC. Encoded protein: CASSLKWQETYEQYF.

This chain links TRBV12-3 or TRBV12-4 with TRBJ1-1; perhaps TRBD1 as D (6 bases). This CDR3 contains 16 residues. Trimming removed 2 bases at V and 4 bases at J, with 17 bases between. The DNA for the CDR3 is TGTGCCAGCAGTTTATGGGGGGCCCCGGAGGGCACTGAAGCTTTCTTT. This codes for CASSLWGAPEGTEAFF.

The chain recombines TRBV2 with TRBJ2-2; possible D gene TRBD1, 6 bases. Per germline, CDR1 SNHLY and CDR2 FYNNEI. The V end was cut by 7 bases, the J end by 3 bases, with 15 bases between. There are 15 residues in the CDR3. CDR3 in amino acids: CASTPGVLYTGELFF. CDR3 sequence (DNA): TGTGCCAGCACACCAGGGGTCTTATACACCGGGGAGCTGTTTTTT.